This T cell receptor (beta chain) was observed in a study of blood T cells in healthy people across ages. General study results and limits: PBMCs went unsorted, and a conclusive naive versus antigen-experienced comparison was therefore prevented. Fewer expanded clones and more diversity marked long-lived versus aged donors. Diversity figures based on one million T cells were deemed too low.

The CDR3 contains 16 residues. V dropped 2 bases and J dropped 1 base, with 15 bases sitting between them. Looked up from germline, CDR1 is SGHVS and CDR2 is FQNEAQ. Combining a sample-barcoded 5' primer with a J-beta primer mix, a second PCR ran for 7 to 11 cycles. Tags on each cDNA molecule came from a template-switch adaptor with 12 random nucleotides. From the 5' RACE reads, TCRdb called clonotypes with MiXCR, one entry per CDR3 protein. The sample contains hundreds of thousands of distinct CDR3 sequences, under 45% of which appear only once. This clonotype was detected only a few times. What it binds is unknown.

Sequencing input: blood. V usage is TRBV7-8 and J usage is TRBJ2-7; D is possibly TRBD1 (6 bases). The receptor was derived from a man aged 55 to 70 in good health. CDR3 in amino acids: CASSLLSGQGSYEQYF. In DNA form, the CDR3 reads TGTGCCAGCAGCTTATTATCGGGACAAGGGTCCTACGAGCAGTACTTC.